This note documents a single T cell receptor beta chain sequence. What it binds is unknown. This sample was taken from a study of siplizumab effects on memory and regulatory T cells. Findings of the study overall: Treg origin accounted for an average of approximately 70% of mappable alloreactive CD4+ clones with siplizumab and approximately 25% in controls. Tregs proliferating in siplizumab cultures lacked confirmation of their suppressive function. Siplizumab significantly brought down the alloreactive sequences that trace back to unstimulated CD4+ memory cells.

Some clones are missing from TCRdb's copy, which holds only in-frame ones; the method was immunoSEQ multiplex PCR. Of about 87,000 clones detected, 94% appear once; the ten largest clones hold around 0.3%. The TCR originated in a human donor in good health. Sequencing was performed on non-Treg CD4+ T cells sorted from blood.

DNA of the CDR3: TGTGCCTGGAGTGTATCAGATCAGCCCCAGCATTTT. Amino acids: CAWSVSDQPQHF. This chain connects TRBV30 to TRBJ1-5, with unresolved D. Germline CDR1 reads GTSNPN; CDR2 reads SVGIG (reference sequence). Between the trimmed V and J ends, which lost 0 bases and 5 bases, there was a span of 5 bases. The CDR3 runs 12 residues.